These 12 T cell receptor beta chains were sequenced from one sample in a study of graft-versus-host responses after intestinal transplantation. Assay used: immunoSEQ multiplex PCR; TCRdb lists only in-frame clones, some missing. The table includes 75,000 to 100,000 clones, around nine tenths detected once. These receptors' targets are unknown. The starting material was unstimulated CD4+ T cells sorted from spleen or lymph node cells, obtained before intestinal transplant. The origin of the receptors is a human donor who received an intestinal transplant.

The chain carries TRBV11-2 and TRBJ2-7, with 9 bases that match TRBD2. The CDR3 spans 17 residues. J gave up 1 base and V 0 bases, and 7 bases lay outside the gene matches. Germline V lookup: CDR1 SGHAT, CDR2 FQNNGV. This CDR3 reads CASSLDWSSGVSYEQYF. In DNA form, the CDR3 reads TGTGCCAGCAGCTTAGATTGGTCTAGCGGGGTATCCTACGAGCAGTACTTC.

This chain uses TRBV19 with TRBJ1-2; 10 bases agree with TRBD1. Germline V lookup: CDR1 LNHDA, CDR2 SQIVND (reference sequence). The CDR3 has 13 amino acids. The trim removed 6 bases at V and 8 bases at J, leaving 6 bases unmatched. CDR3 loop: CASSRQGARGYTF. The CDR3 DNA reads as TGTGCCAGTAGCAGACAGGGGGCGAGAGGCTACACCTTC.

The chain employs TRBV4-3 and TRBJ2-2; 8 positions match TRBD2. With V trimmed by 5 bases and J by 3 bases, 11 bases remained unmatched. Germline CDR1 reads LGHNA; CDR2 reads YSLEER. This CDR3 is 17 amino acids long. CDR3 nucleotide sequence: TGCGCCAGCAGCTCAGCCTGGGCTAGCGGGTACACCGGGGAGCTGTTTTTT. Amino acid sequence: CASSSAWASGYTGELFF.

V is TRBV5-1 and J is TRBJ2-6; 11 bases align to TRBD1. In germline, CDR1 is SGHRS, CDR2 YFSETQ. V trimming: 7 bases; J trimming: 2 bases; junction bases outside the gene matches: 2. The CDR3 is 15 residues long. The chain's CDR3 is CASGQGAPGANVLTF. Here the CDR3 DNA reads TGCGCCAGCGGACAGGGGGCCCCTGGGGCCAACGTCCTGACTTTC. Full variable domain (rest looked up from reference TRBV5-1 and TRBJ2-6): KAGVTQTPRYLIKTRGQQVTLSCSPISGHRSVSWYQQTPGQGLQFLFEYFSETQRNKGNFPGRFSGRQFSNSRSEMNVSTLELGDSALYLCASGQGAPGANVLTFGAGSRLTVL.

The chain carries TRBV7-2 and TRBJ1-2, with D hard to call. V shed 1 base and J shed 8 bases, with 11 bases lying between them. Germline V gives CDR1 SGHTA, CDR2 FQGNSA. The CDR3 runs 13 residues. Here the CDR3 DNA reads TGTGCCAGCAGCTTAGTCTTCGTGGGCGGCTACACCTTC. This translates into CASSLVFVGGYTF.

The V gene is TRBV4-1, the J gene TRBJ2-6; D may be TRBD1 (6 bases). Germline V lookup: CDR1 MGHRA, CDR2 YSYEKL. Trimming removed 1 base at V and 0 bases at J, with 10 bases between. The CDR3 has 17 amino acids. CDR3 region: CASSQVIGGSGANVLTF. In DNA form, the CDR3 reads TGCGCCAGCAGCCAAGTCATAGGGGGCTCTGGGGCCAACGTCCTGACTTTC.

The chain employs TRBV11-3 and TRBJ1-1; 8 nucleotides match TRBD1. The CDR3 is made up of 13 amino acids. Trimming at V came to 5 bases and at J to 3 bases, leaving 2 bases not matched to a gene. Germline V gene sequence: CDR1 SGHNT, CDR2 YENEEA. The CDR3 nucleotides are TGTGCCAGCAGCATGGACAGGGACACTGAAGCTTTCTTT. Encoded protein: CASSMDRDTEAFF. The whole variable domain, filled in from reference TRBV11-3 and TRBJ1-1, reads EAGVVQSPRYKIIEKKQPVAFWCNPISGHNTLYWYLQNLGQGPELLIRYENEEAVDDSQLPKDRFSAERLKGVDSTLKIQPAELGDSAVYLCASSMDRDTEAFFGQGTRLTVV.

The chain is built from TRBV30 and TRBJ1-2; 8 nucleotides align to TRBD1. The CDR3 consists of 13 residues. Germline CDR1 is GTSNPN and CDR2 is SVGIG (reference sequence). Germline trimming cut 8 bases from V and 7 bases from J; bases unmatched to any gene: 12. The DNA of the CDR3 is TGTGCCGCAACCCCAGGGGGCGCGAGTGGCTACACCTTC. Its translation: CAATPGGASGYTF.

The rearrangement uses TRBV19 and TRBJ1-1; D is unclear. The CDR3 extends over 13 amino acids. Germline loops: CDR1 LNHDA, CDR2 SQIVND (reference sequence). V was pared by 5 bases and J by 2 bases, with 9 bases between. The CDR3 reads CASSPAVNTEAFF. In DNA form, the CDR3 reads TGTGCCAGTAGTCCCGCGGTCAACACTGAAGCTTTCTTT.

The gene calls are TRBV5-1 and TRBJ2-7, with 7 bases lining up with TRBD1. Germline V gene lookup returns CDR1 SGHRS and CDR2 YFSETQ. After removal of 4 bases from V and 4 bases from J, the junction contained 5 bases not matched to a gene. This CDR3 comprises 13 residues. The CDR3 here is CASSRDSNYEQYF. The CDR3 DNA sequence: TGCGCCAGCAGCAGGGACAGCAATTACGAGCAGTACTTC.

The V and J genes are TRBV5-6 and TRBJ2-3; D is possibly TRBD1 (6 bases). Germline assignment: CDR1 SGHDT and CDR2 YYEEEE. This CDR3 has 14 amino acids. Between the trimmed V and J ends, which lost 4 bases and 4 bases, there was a span of 13 bases. CDR3 amino acids: CASSRWGLADTQYF. For the CDR3, the DNA is TGTGCCAGCAGCCGTTGGGGGCTTGCAGATACGCAGTATTTT.

The chain couples TRBV5-1 to TRBJ2-3, with 8 bases identical to TRBD1. This CDR3 spans 15 amino acids. Trimming removed 3 bases from V and 2 bases from J; junction bases left unmatched: 5. The germline CDR1 and CDR2 sequences are SGHRS and YFSETQ. The CDR3 loop reads CASSYQTGVTDTQYF. CDR3 coding DNA: TGCGCCAGCAGCTATCAGACAGGGGTCACAGATACGCAGTATTTT.